Listed below are T cell receptor beta chains from one sample, sequenced in a study of CD8+ T cells in alopecia areata. TCRdb keeps only in-frame clones here, not all; method: immunoSEQ multiplex PCR. The sample has about 11,000 clones, around 59% seen once. The sequenced sample was skin, obtained at week 0. The receptor set was obtained from a human donor with alopecia areata. Both conserved end residues are part of each CDR3. Each record gives: V gene, CDR3 length, D gene, J gene, CDR3 protein. D genes are given only for firm matches.

v_gene: TRBV7-9
len: 13
d_gene: NA
j_gene: TRBJ1-4
CDR3aa: CALRTGTNEKLFF

v_gene: TRBV29-1
len: 12
d_gene: NA
j_gene: TRBJ1-2
CDR3aa: CSTRQLWDGYTF

v_gene: TRBV7-2
len: 13
d_gene: NA
j_gene: TRBJ1-1
CDR3aa: CASSLWRGSEAFF

v_gene: TRBV4-2
len: 14
d_gene: TRBD1
j_gene: TRBJ1-4
CDR3aa: CASSQADREGKLFF

v_gene: TRBV6-5
len: 14
d_gene: TRBD1
j_gene: TRBJ2-7
CDR3aa: CASSLTGQHYEQYF

v_gene: TRBV5-5
len: 14
d_gene: NA
j_gene: TRBJ1-5
CDR3aa: CASSSRQNNQPQHF

v_gene: TRBV27
len: 17
d_gene: TRBD1
j_gene: TRBJ2-2
CDR3aa: CASSLSRGRTDTGELFF

v_gene: TRBV7-8
len: 17
d_gene: NA
j_gene: TRBJ2-7
CDR3aa: CASTPHGILPSSYEQYF

v_gene: TRBV29-1
len: 13
d_gene: NA
j_gene: TRBJ1-1
CDR3aa: CSVAAGFHTEAFF

v_gene: TRBV7-9
len: 11
d_gene: NA
j_gene: TRBJ1-2
CDR3aa: CAIPKSYGYTF

v_gene: TRBV11-2
len: 14
d_gene: NA
j_gene: TRBJ2-1
CDR3aa: CASSLPWSGTIKFF

v_gene: TRBV4-1
len: 19
d_gene: NA
j_gene: TRBJ2-7
CDR3aa: CASSHHSLRGARIYYEQYF

v_gene: TRBV6-5
len: 13
d_gene: NA
j_gene: TRBJ1-2
CDR3aa: CASSAGPLYGYTF

v_gene: TRBV2
len: 16
d_gene: TRBD2
j_gene: TRBJ2-6
CDR3aa: CASKIAGNSGANVLTF

v_gene: TRBV2
len: 13
d_gene: NA
j_gene: TRBJ2-5
CDR3aa: CASSDHGQETQYF

v_gene: TRBV5-6
len: 13
d_gene: NA
j_gene: TRBJ2-7
CDR3aa: CASSLGRNYEQYF

v_gene: TRBV29-1
len: 16
d_gene: TRBD1
j_gene: TRBJ2-1
CDR3aa: CSVEGQGWAGYNEQFF

v_gene: TRBV5-1
len: 18
d_gene: TRBD2
j_gene: TRBJ2-1
CDR3aa: CASPGGERELWVVNEQFF

v_gene: TRBV14
len: 15
d_gene: NA
j_gene: TRBJ2-4
CDR3aa: CASSRAVAHGNIQYF

v_gene: TRBV9
len: 15
d_gene: NA
j_gene: TRBJ1-2
CDR3aa: CASSVAVRGNYGYTF

v_gene: TRBV18
len: 15
d_gene: TRBD1
j_gene: TRBJ2-5
CDR3aa: CASSPPWTGQETQYF

v_gene: TRBV19
len: 16
d_gene: NA
j_gene: TRBJ1-2
CDR3aa: CASSIFHGRTASGYTF

v_gene: TRBV6-5
len: 15
d_gene: TRBD2
j_gene: TRBJ2-5
CDR3aa: CASSYFGLAAETQYF

v_gene: TRBV6-5
len: 16
d_gene: NA
j_gene: TRBJ1-4
CDR3aa: CASSYSYVRRNEKLFF

v_gene: TRBV7-3
len: 15
d_gene: NA
j_gene: TRBJ2-2
CDR3aa: CASSLGKGGTGELFF

v_gene: TRBV5-4
len: 15
d_gene: NA
j_gene: TRBJ1-6
CDR3aa: CASSFSLSNNSPLHF

v_gene: TRBV2
len: 13
d_gene: NA
j_gene: TRBJ1-2
CDR3aa: CASRATFPYGYTF

v_gene: TRBV29-1
len: 18
d_gene: NA
j_gene: TRBJ2-3
CDR3aa: CSVEGSGGDSSYTDTQYF

v_gene: TRBV5-1
len: 13
d_gene: TRBD2
j_gene: TRBJ2-7
CDR3aa: CASSREASYEQYF

v_gene: TRBV7-3
len: 16
d_gene: NA
j_gene: TRBJ1-5
CDR3aa: CASSLVRGRSYQPQHF

v_gene: TRBV5-1
len: 16
d_gene: TRBD2
j_gene: TRBJ2-7
CDR3aa: CASSLEFYGGANEQYF

v_gene: TRBV4-3
len: 14
d_gene: NA
j_gene: TRBJ2-7
CDR3aa: CASSQSTLVYEQYF

v_gene: TRBV2
len: 14
d_gene: NA
j_gene: TRBJ2-1
CDR3aa: CASRSGGLSNEQFF

v_gene: TRBV5-6
len: 14
d_gene: NA
j_gene: TRBJ2-7
CDR3aa: CASSFGQPFYEQYF

v_gene: TRBV11-2
len: 15
d_gene: NA
j_gene: TRBJ1-6
CDR3aa: CASSLQASGGTPLHF

v_gene: TRBV6-6
len: 15
d_gene: TRBD1
j_gene: TRBJ2-7
CDR3aa: CASSPPGQGRGEQYF

v_gene: TRBV19
len: 15
d_gene: TRBD2
j_gene: TRBJ2-7
CDR3aa: CASSATSGGTYEQYF

v_gene: TRBV19
len: 13
d_gene: NA
j_gene: TRBJ2-3
CDR3aa: CATSQGAPDTQYF

v_gene: TRBV30
len: 17
d_gene: TRBD2
j_gene: TRBJ2-6
CDR3aa: CAWRTSGPSSGANVLTF

v_gene: TRBV7-2
len: 15
d_gene: TRBD2
j_gene: TRBJ2-1
CDR3aa: CASSLVTSGGTKQFF

v_gene: TRBV10-2
len: 13
d_gene: NA
j_gene: TRBJ2-7
CDR3aa: CASSRDLNYEQYF

v_gene: TRBV7-3
len: 18
d_gene: NA
j_gene: TRBJ1-1
CDR3aa: CASSRWWFFGPMNTEAFF

v_gene: TRBV2
len: 13
d_gene: NA
j_gene: TRBJ1-1
CDR3aa: CASSSGIGTEAFF

v_gene: TRBV7-8
len: 15
d_gene: NA
j_gene: TRBJ2-2
CDR3aa: CASSPLEGNTGELFF

v_gene: TRBV11-2
len: 15
d_gene: NA
j_gene: TRBJ2-3
CDR3aa: CASSLVVSVTDTQYF

v_gene: TRBV5-6
len: 14
d_gene: NA
j_gene: TRBJ2-2
CDR3aa: CASSLITGAGELFF

v_gene: TRBV11-2
len: 16
d_gene: TRBD1
j_gene: TRBJ2-2
CDR3aa: CASSLSGTGSAGELFF

v_gene: TRBV6-1
len: 13
d_gene: NA
j_gene: TRBJ1-1
CDR3aa: CASRMTVNTEAFF

v_gene: TRBV5-1
len: 15
d_gene: NA
j_gene: TRBJ2-5
CDR3aa: CASSGRGRDQETQYF

v_gene: TRBV7-9
len: 15
d_gene: NA
j_gene: TRBJ2-6
CDR3aa: CASSTRTTGANVLTF

v_gene: TRBV4-1
len: 16
d_gene: NA
j_gene: TRBJ2-1
CDR3aa: CASSHVDMFSYNEQFF